These T cell receptor beta chains were read from a single sample in a study of shared clonotypes between healthy human individuals. Clones were read by immunoSEQ multiplex PCR, and TCRdb kept only the in-frame ones, dropping some. The data show more than 900,000 clones, with around 82% seen just once and roughly 0.61% held by the top ten. The material sequenced was memory CD4+ T cells from PBMCs. The receptor set was obtained from a man aged 18 to 29 in good health. Some clones in this sample may be carry-over from other donors' samples. CDR3s include the opening cysteine and the closing phenylalanine or tryptophan. Fields, in order: V gene, J gene, D gene, clone size, CDR3 protein, CDR3 DNA. D genes are given only for firm matches. The size field is filled for only some rows; it gives once, few, many or a size class.

v_gene: TRBV6-1; j_gene: TRBJ2-1; d_gene: TRBD1; abundance: -; CDR3aa: CASSEARGQGATYNEQFF; CDR3nt: TGTGCCAGCAGTGAAGCGAGAGGACAGGGGGCAACCTACAATGAGCAGTTCTTC
v_gene: TRBV7-6; j_gene: TRBJ2-3; d_gene: TRBD2; abundance: -; CDR3aa: CASSFRRLAGTDTQYF; CDR3nt: TGTGCCAGCAGCTTTAGGAGGCTAGCGGGAACAGATACGCAGTATTTT
v_gene: TRBV18; j_gene: TRBJ2-7; d_gene: -; abundance: -; CDR3aa: CASSPTGHSYEQYF; CDR3nt: TGTGCCAGCTCACCAACGGGGCACTCCTACGAGCAGTACTTC
v_gene: TRBV7-8; j_gene: TRBJ2-7; d_gene: -; abundance: -; CDR3aa: CASSLEFYEQYF; CDR3nt: TGTGCCAGCAGCTTGGAGTTCTACGAGCAGTACTTC
v_gene: TRBV19; j_gene: TRBJ1-1; d_gene: -; abundance: -; CDR3aa: CASRNDRNTEAFF; CDR3nt: TGTGCCAGTAGGAACGACAGGAACACTGAAGCTTTCTTT
v_gene: TRBV30; j_gene: TRBJ2-7; d_gene: TRBD1; abundance: -; CDR3aa: CACAPGQAYGQYF; CDR3nt: TGTGCCTGTGCTCCGGGACAGGCCTACGGGCAGTACTTC
v_gene: TRBV6-6; j_gene: TRBJ1-4; d_gene: -; abundance: once; CDR3aa: CASSYPHEKLFF; CDR3nt: TGTGCCAGCAGTTACCCACATGAAAAACTGTTTTTT
v_gene: TRBV11-2; j_gene: TRBJ2-7; d_gene: -; abundance: -; CDR3aa: CASSLGGGHGAYEQYF; CDR3nt: TGTGCCAGCAGCTTAGGCGGCGGGCACGGCGCCTACGAGCAGTACTTC
v_gene: TRBV6-5; j_gene: TRBJ2-1; d_gene: -; abundance: -; CDR3aa: CASRLDRDYNEQFF; CDR3nt: TGTGCCAGCAGGCTAGATAGAGACTACAATGAGCAGTTCTTC
v_gene: TRBV28; j_gene: TRBJ1-1; d_gene: -; abundance: -; CDR3aa: CASSPTQGRTEAFF; CDR3nt: TGTGCCAGCAGCCCCACACAGGGCAGGACTGAAGCTTTCTTT
v_gene: TRBV11-2; j_gene: TRBJ2-5; d_gene: -; abundance: few; CDR3aa: CASSLGPAGETQYF; CDR3nt: TGTGCCAGCAGCTTAGGGCCGGCCGGGGAGACCCAGTACTTC
v_gene: TRBV4-3; j_gene: TRBJ2-1; d_gene: -; abundance: -; CDR3aa: CASSQDRNGEQFF; CDR3nt: TGCGCCAGCAGCCAAGATAGGAACGGGGAGCAGTTCTTC
v_gene: TRBV18; j_gene: TRBJ2-7; d_gene: -; abundance: -; CDR3aa: CASSLDSYEQYF; CDR3nt: TGTGCCAGCTCACTGGACTCCTACGAGCAGTACTTC